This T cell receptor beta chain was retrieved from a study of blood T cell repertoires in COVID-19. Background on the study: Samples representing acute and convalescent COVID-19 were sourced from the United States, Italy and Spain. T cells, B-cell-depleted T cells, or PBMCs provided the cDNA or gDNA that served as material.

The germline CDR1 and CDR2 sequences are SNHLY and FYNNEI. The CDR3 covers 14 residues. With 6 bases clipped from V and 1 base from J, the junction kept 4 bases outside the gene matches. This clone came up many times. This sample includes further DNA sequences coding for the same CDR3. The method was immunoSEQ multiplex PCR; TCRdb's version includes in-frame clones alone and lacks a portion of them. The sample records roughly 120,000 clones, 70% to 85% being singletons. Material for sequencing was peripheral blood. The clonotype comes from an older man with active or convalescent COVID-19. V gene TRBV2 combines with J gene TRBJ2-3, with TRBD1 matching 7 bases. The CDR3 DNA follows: TGTGCCAGCAGGGGGACAGTCCGCACAGATACGCAGTATTTT. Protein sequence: CASRGTVRTDTQYF.